This T cell receptor (beta chain) is drawn from a study of memory CD4+ T cells and cytomegalovirus serostatus. Study information: Healthy Belgian adult donors included 9 or 10 CMV-positive and some 24 CMV-negative people.

The table came from immunoSEQ multiplex PCR; TCRdb's copy has only in-frame clones and leaves some out. The table has approximately 45,000 clones, 75% to 85% seen once; the top ten hold roughly 1.1%. Overall study findings and caveats: Suggested: most of the CMV-linked TCR signature lies in CD4+ memory cells. Median bootstrapped AUC for CMV status was just under 0.97 originally, less than 0.92 US-trained.

Single viable CD3+CD4+CD8-CD45RO+ cells were sorted as the memory CD4+ T cells. Positive selection with CD4 microbeads enriched total CD4+ T cells. As to this clone: Antigen: not known.

Per the germline V gene, CDR1 is SGHTA and CDR2 is FQGNSA. The CDR3 sequence is 13 residues long. The V end lost 1 base, the J end lost 1 base, and 4 bases lay between the germline ends. This rearrangement joins TRBV7-2 to TRBJ2-5, with no clear D. Input material: memory CD4+ T cells from blood. This sequence originates from an adult in good health and CMV-seronegative. CDR3 bases: TGTGCCAGCAGCTTAGAACTCCAAGAGACCCAGTACTTC. Its translation is CASSLELQETQYF.